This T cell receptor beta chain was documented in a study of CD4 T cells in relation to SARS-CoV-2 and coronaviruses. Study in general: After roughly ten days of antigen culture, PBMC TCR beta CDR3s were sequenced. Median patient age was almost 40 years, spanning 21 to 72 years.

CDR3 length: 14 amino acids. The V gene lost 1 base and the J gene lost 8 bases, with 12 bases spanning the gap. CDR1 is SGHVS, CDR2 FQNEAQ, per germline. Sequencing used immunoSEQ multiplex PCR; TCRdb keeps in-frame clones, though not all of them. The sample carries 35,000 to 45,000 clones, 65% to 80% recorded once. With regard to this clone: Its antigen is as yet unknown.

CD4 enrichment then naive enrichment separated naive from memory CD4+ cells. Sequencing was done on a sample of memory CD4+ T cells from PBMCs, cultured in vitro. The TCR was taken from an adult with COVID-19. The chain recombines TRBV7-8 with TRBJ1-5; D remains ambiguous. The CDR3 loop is CASSLEAGLEPQHF. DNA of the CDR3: TGTGCCAGCAGCTTAGAAGCGGGATTAGAGCCCCAGCATTTT.